Presented here are 29 T cell receptor beta chains from one specimen sequenced in a study of CD4 and CD8 cells across lung adenocarcinoma regions. MiXCR, applied by TCRdb to the PCR reads, yields one record per CDR3 protein. The sample shows 10,000 or so distinct CDR3 sequences, roughly 50% of them seen only once. Source material: CD8+ T cells from the margin of a lung tumor. The source of these receptors is a female donor with lung adenocarcinoma. The CD4 and CD8 labels of this study may be unreliable.

The chain employs TRBV10-2 and TRBJ2-7, with 8 positions matching TRBD2. Trimming at V came to 8 bases and at J to 5 bases, leaving 8 bases not matched to a gene. The germline V gene encodes CDR1 WSHSY and CDR2 SAAADI. The CDR3 has 13 residues. The CDR3 coding sequence is TGCGCCAGCCATCCAGCGGGGGAGAACGAGCAGTACTTC. It yields the protein CASHPAGENEQYF.

The J gene is TRBJ2-4, the V gene TRBV27, with a weak D call TRBD1 (6 bases). From germline, CDR1 is MNHEY and CDR2 SMNVEV (reference sequence). This CDR3 has 14 residues. The V end lost 5 bases, the J end lost 4 bases, and 12 bases lay between the germline ends. The CDR3 bases are TGTGCCAGCAGTCGGGACATAACTAAAAACATTCAGTACTTC. Amino acids: CASSRDITKNIQYF.

Turning to this clonotype: One end of the junction fails to match germline, which may point to a read error. This chain joins TRBV27 and TRBJ2-3, with TRBD1 as a possible D gene (6 bases). Germline V lookup: CDR1 MNHEY, CDR2 SMNVEV (reference sequence). This CDR3 is 15 amino acids long. CDR3 protein: CAAGPGGGDQDTQYF. CDR3 DNA: TGTGCCGCGGGTCCTGGGGGCGGTGACCAAGATACCCAGTATTTT.

This clonotype was counted at least ten times. This sequence joins TRBV10-1 and TRBJ2-1; 7 positions agree with TRBD2. V gave up 0 bases and J gave up 1 base; unmatched junction bases: 12. The V gene's germline CDR1 is WNHNN and CDR2 SYGVQD (reference sequence). The CDR3 runs 19 residues. Written as DNA, the CDR3 is TGCGCCAGCAGTGAGTCGACGGCTAGCGGAGCCCCATCCTACAATGAGCAGTTCTTC. Translating it yields CASSESTASGAPSYNEQFF.

About this clonotype itself: One end of the junction fails to match germline, which may point to a read error. The V call is TRBV6-1, the J call TRBJ2-4; D is uncertain. The CDR3 extends over 12 amino acids. Germline assignment: CDR1 MNHNS and CDR2 SASEGT. The CDR3 DNA follows: TGTGCCAGCAGTGAATCAGAAAATATTCAGTATTTC. As protein: CASSESENIQYF.

This clonotype has just a few counts. The rearrangement joins TRBV6-5 to TRBJ2-7; the match to TRBD1 covers 8 bases. CDR1 is MNHEY, CDR2 SVGAGI, per germline. The junction had 9 bases not matched to a gene; V was cut back by 8 bases and J by 0 bases. The CDR3 covers 15 residues. The CDR3 DNA sequence: TGTGCCAGCCAGTTCGACAGGGGAAACTCCTACGAGCAGTACTTC. It translates to CASQFDRGNSYEQYF.

V is TRBV27 and J is TRBJ2-1; D is uncertain. The CDR3 extends over 14 amino acids. Looked up from germline, CDR1 is MNHEY and CDR2 is SMNVEV (reference sequence). Trimming took off 1 base at V and 7 bases at J, with 11 bases between the two ends. The DNA of the CDR3 is TGTGCCAGCAGTTTATGGGGTTTATTGAATGAGCAGTTCTTC. Amino acids: CASSLWGLLNEQFF.

The V and J genes are TRBV6-5 and TRBJ2-5; D is uncertain. The J call is in doubt because the DNA end fits TRBJ2-7 better. The CDR3 is 11 residues long. Germline V gene lookup returns CDR1 MNHEY and CDR2 SVGAGI. As DNA, the CDR3 is TGTGCCAGCAGCTATATCTACGAGCAGTACTTC. This gives the protein CASSYIYEQYF.

This clonotype turned up a few times. V usage is TRBV7-6 and J usage is TRBJ2-1; 7 bases are shared with TRBD2. Germline loops: CDR1 SGHVS, CDR2 FNYEAQ. The trim removed 2 bases at V and 5 bases at J, leaving 12 bases unmatched. This CDR3 is built from 17 residues. For the CDR3, the DNA is TGTGCCAGCAGCTTATTTGTTGTGAGCGGGACCAACAATGAGCAGTTCTTC. It is translated as CASSLFVVSGTNNEQFF.

About this clonotype: This may stem from a read error, because a much larger clone lies one nucleotide away. The chain joins TRBV4-1 to TRBJ2-4; D assignment may be TRBD1 or TRBD2 (7 bases each). Deletions cut 4 bases from V and 5 bases from J, with 15 bases between. From germline, CDR1 is MGHRA and CDR2 YSYEKL. The CDR3 spans 15 residues. The CDR3 sequence is CASSPQGGGENIQYF. The CDR3 bases are TGCGCCAGCAGCCCCCAGGGGGGGGGCGAAAACATTCAGTACTTC.

As regards this clonotype: A much larger clone lies one base from this, so it may be a read error. This chain connects TRBV14 to TRBJ2-5; 12 bases are shared with TRBD2. This CDR3 is built from 16 residues. Germline CDR1 is SGHDN and CDR2 is FVKESK. The V and J ends lost 4 bases and 11 bases, in that order; junction bases with no gene match: 14. The CDR3 DNA sequence: TGTGCCAGCAGCCCCAGGGCTAGCGGGAGGGCCGATGAGCAGTACTTC. Translating it yields CASSPRASGRADEQYF.

Regarding this clonotype: One end of the junction varies from germline; a read error may be responsible. The V and J genes are TRBV6-1 and TRBJ2-3; D remains ambiguous. CDR1 MNHNS and CDR2 SASEGT come from the germline V gene. The CDR3 loop spans 12 amino acids. The CDR3 DNA follows: TGTGCCAGCAGTGATTCAAAAAATACTCAGTATTTT. Translating gives CASSDSKNTQYF.

In its sample, this clonotype is medium-sized. The rearrangement joins TRBV6-1 to TRBJ2-1, with TRBD2 matching 9 bases. Germline CDR1 and CDR2: MNHNS and SASEGT. This CDR3 has 17 amino acids. Trimming at V came to 6 bases and at J to 1 base, leaving 10 bases not matched to a gene. CDR3 nucleotide sequence: TGTGCCAGCAGCGGGGAGCGGGAGGCCGCATCCTACAATGAGCAGTTCTTC. Amino acids: CASSGEREAASYNEQFF.

The chain employs TRBV28 and TRBJ2-2; a weak D match, TRBD2 (5 bases). Germline V gene sequence: CDR1 MDHEN, CDR2 SYDVKM. Between the trimmed V and J ends, which lost 7 bases and 9 bases, there was a span of 12 bases. CDR3 length: 12 residues. The CDR3 coding sequence is TGTGCCAGCACGACGGGGAAGCGGGAGCTGTTTTTT. This codes for CASTTGKRELFF. Supplemented by reference TRBV28 and TRBJ2-2, the full variable domain reads DVKVTQSSRYLVKRTGEKVFLECVQDMDHENMFWYRQDPGLGLRLIYFSYDVKMKEKGDIPEGYSVSREKKERFSLILESASTNQTSMYLCASTTGKRELFFGEGSRLTVL.

The V gene is TRBV3-1, the J gene TRBJ2-1; no clear D. The CDR3 length is 15 residues. Germline CDR1 is LGHDT and CDR2 is YNNKEL (reference sequence). Deletions cut 4 bases from V and 6 bases from J, with 16 bases between. CDR3 coding DNA: TGTGCCAGCAGCCGGACCCCGACGGAGACCAATGAGCAGTTCTTC. Translated, it gives CASSRTPTETNEQFF.

Within the sample, this clonotype is medium-sized. The rearrangement uses TRBV6-1 and TRBJ2-7, with D perhaps TRBD1 (5 bases). The germline V gene encodes CDR1 MNHNS and CDR2 SASEGT. CDR3 size: 15 residues. The CDR3 DNA follows: TGTGCCAGCATTGAAGCCTCCATGGGGCTCTACGAGCAGTACGTC. Protein sequence: CASIEASMGLYEQYV.

This CDR3 is CASSPRDHMNTEAFF. The CDR3 DNA reads as TGTGCCAGCAGCCCCCGGGACCACATGAACACTGAAGCTTTCTTT. This chain joins TRBV9 and TRBJ1-1, with TRBD1 as a possible D gene (5 bases). Per germline, CDR1 SGDLS and CDR2 YYNGEE. This CDR3 has 15 residues. With 4 bases removed from V and 0 bases from J, the gap between germline ends came to 13 bases.

The gene calls are TRBV6-1 and TRBJ2-1; 12 positions match TRBD2. The CDR3 contains 16 residues. Germline V gene data show CDR1 as MNHNS and CDR2 as SASEGT. J gave up 6 bases and V 2 bases, and 5 bases lay outside the gene matches. CDR3 loop: CASSETWTSGTNEQFF. In nucleotides, the CDR3 is TGTGCCAGCAGTGAAACGTGGACTAGCGGGACCAATGAGCAGTTCTTC.

With regard to this clonotype: One end of the junction does not line up with germline, which may come from a read error. The chain uses TRBV10-1 and TRBJ2-3; D not certain. The CDR3 is 13 residues long. Germline V gene sequence: CDR1 WNHNN, CDR2 SYGVQD (reference sequence). The CDR3 bases are TGCGCCAGCAGTGACCGGGCCCAGGATACCCAGTATTTC. Its translation is CASSDRAQDTQYF.

CDR3 in DNA: TGTGCCAGCAGCCCCCGGGACGCGAGGATGGATACGCAGTATTTT. As protein: CASSPRDARMDTQYF. The V and J genes are TRBV11-2 and TRBJ2-3; D tentatively reads TRBD1 or TRBD2 (5 bases each). This CDR3 has 15 residues. V lost 5 bases and J lost 6, with 18 bases in between. CDR1 is SGHAT, CDR2 FQNNGV, per germline.

The chain couples TRBV10-3 to TRBJ2-3; TRBD2 is a possible D gene (7 bases). Germline assignment: CDR1 ENHRY and CDR2 SYGVKD. V lost 2 bases, J lost 12 bases, and 27 bases lay in between. This CDR3 has 17 amino acids. Written as DNA, the CDR3 is TGTGCCATCAGTGAGGGACTAGGGGGGGGCCCCACAGAGACCCAGTATTTT. Amino acid sequence: CAISEGLGGGPTETQYF.

This sequence joins TRBV6-1 and TRBJ2-2; 14 bases are shared with TRBD2. The CDR3 is made up of 16 amino acids. Looked up from germline, CDR1 is MNHNS and CDR2 is SASEGT. With V trimmed by 3 bases and J by 6 bases, 3 bases remained unmatched. CDR3 coding DNA: TGTGCCAGCAGTGAGGGGACTAGCGGGAGCTCCGGGGAGCTGTTTTTT. The encoded protein is CASSEGTSGSSGELFF.

The J gene is TRBJ2-5, the V gene TRBV4-1; D unresolved. The CDR3 consists of 14 residues. V dropped 1 base and J dropped 0 bases, with 6 bases sitting between them. CDR1 is MGHRA and CDR2 is YSYEKL in the germline V gene. This CDR3 reads CASSQAAYQETQYF. Here the CDR3 DNA reads TGCGCCAGCAGCCAAGCCGCGTACCAAGAGACCCAGTACTTC.

V is TRBV6-5 and J is TRBJ1-4; no definite D call. Deletions cut 2 bases from V and 13 bases from J, with 14 bases between. This CDR3 has 13 amino acids. Germline CDR1 reads MNHEY; CDR2 reads SVGAGI. CDR3 bases: TGTGCCAGCAGTTACAGACACCGGCGCGCACTGTTTTTT. It is translated as CASSYRHRRALFF.

This clonotype qualifies as large. The V call is TRBV6-5, the J call TRBJ2-7; TRBD2 matches 11 bases. Germline assignment: CDR1 MNHEY and CDR2 SVGAGI. The CDR3 length is 15 residues. The trim removed 6 bases at V and 1 base at J, leaving 5 bases unmatched. The CDR3 here is CASRRLAGFSYEQYF. The CDR3 coding sequence is TGTGCCAGCAGAAGACTAGCGGGGTTTTCCTACGAGCAGTACTTC.

The CDR3: CAAGEGGGGEDTQYF. In nucleotides, the CDR3 is TGTGCCGCGGGGGAGGGGGGGGGTGGGGAAGATACGCAGTACTTC. The rearrangement uses TRBV10-3 and TRBJ2-3; possible D gene TRBD2, 7 bases. The DNA end is more similar to TRBJ2-7, so the J call may be wrong. The V gene's germline CDR1 is ENHRY and CDR2 SYGVKD. This CDR3 contains 15 residues.

The rearrangement uses TRBV3-1 and TRBJ2-3; no firm D call. The CDR3 runs 16 residues. Germline assignment: CDR1 LGHDT and CDR2 YNNKEL (reference sequence). V was cut by 5 bases and J by 5 bases, with 20 bases left in between. The CDR3 coding sequence is TGTGCCAGCAGCTTTTCGGCCCTCCCATCCGTAGATACGCAGTATTTT. Protein product: CASSFSALPSVDTQYF.

The V and J genes are TRBV6-1 and TRBJ2-5; 7 nucleotides match TRBD2. Germline V lookup: CDR1 MNHNS, CDR2 SASEGT. The CDR3 extends over 14 amino acids. V shed 6 bases and J 11 bases; nucleotides not matched to a gene: 15. The CDR3 reads CASRTGTTTFEQYF. Here the CDR3 DNA reads TGTGCCAGCAGGACCGGGACTACCACTTTTGAGCAGTACTTC.

Comments on this clonotype: A junction boundary mismatches the germline segment, possibly from a read error. V gene TRBV10-3 combines with J gene TRBJ2-4; a possible D gene is TRBD2 (6 bases). CDR1 and CDR2 from the germline V gene are ENHRY and SYGVKD. The CDR3 length is 14 residues. The CDR3 bases are TGTGCCGCCAAGGGGCCGGGAGAGGGAAACACTCAGTACTTC. Its translation is CAAKGPGEGNTQYF.